These 24 T cell receptor beta chains originate from one sample sequenced in a study of T cell repertoires in cytomegalovirus infection. TCRdb ran MiXCR on the reads and lists one entry per CDR3 protein. The sample shows some 920,000 distinct CDR3 sequences, approximately 31% of them seen only once. These receptors' targets are unknown. Source: cultured CD8+ T cells from PBMCs, taken from culture after CMV antigen stimulation. These receptors originate from a human donor in good health (CMV status not recorded). Some clones in this sample may be carry-over from other donors' samples.

In this sample, this clonotype turned up a few times. J is TRBJ1-1 and V is TRBV19; the match to TRBD1 covers 7 bases. This CDR3 has 15 amino acids. The V gene's germline CDR1 is LNHDA and CDR2 SQIVND (reference sequence). Trimming took 6 bases from V and 4 from J; bases not matched to a gene: 11. The CDR3 DNA sequence: TGTGCCAGTAGCATTATCCGGGACAGTGGCACTGAAGCTTTCTTT. Translating gives CASSIIRDSGTEAFF.

For the CDR3, the DNA is TGTGCCACCCACCAGGGACACCTGAACACTGAAGCTTTCTTT. Amino acid sequence: CATHQGHLNTEAFF. This sequence joins TRBV10-3 and TRBJ1-1; tentative D call: TRBD1 (6 bases). The germline CDR1 and CDR2 sequences are ENHRY and SYGVKD. Trimming cost V 10 bases and J 0 bases, with 15 bases left between them. This CDR3 comprises 14 residues.

Concerning this clonotype itself: An end of the junction does not agree with germline; a read error may underlie this. The chain couples TRBV12-3 or TRBV12-4 to TRBJ2-5; D not certain. The CDR3 is 14 residues long. CDR3 bases: TGTGCCAGCAGCTCCCGAGGAAGGGAAGAGATCCAGTACTTC. Protein product: CASSSRGREEIQYF.

The chain has TRBV4-2 and TRBJ2-7, with 7 nucleotides matching TRBD1. V lost 4 bases, J lost 4 bases, and 7 bases stayed unmatched. CDR3 length equals 14 residues. Germline V gene data show CDR1 as LGHNA and CDR2 as YNFKEQ. CDR3 in DNA: TGTGCCAGCAGCCCGGGACAGAAAAATTACGAGCAGTACTTC. This codes for CASSPGQKNYEQYF.

This chain joins TRBV4-2 and TRBJ1-1; D ambiguous. The V gene's germline CDR1 is LGHNA and CDR2 YNFKEQ. The CDR3 extends over 14 amino acids. V lost 0 bases to trimming and J lost 8 bases, with 13 bases between them. The CDR3 DNA follows: TGTGCCAGCAGCCAAGAATCGGCAGGCAGGGAAGCTTTCTTT. As protein: CASSQESAGREAFF.

In its sample, this clonotype was seen a few times. The gene calls are TRBV12-3 or TRBV12-4 and TRBJ2-6, with D unclear. This CDR3 spans 16 amino acids. The germline V and J ends were trimmed by 1 base and 1 base, with 8 bases remaining between them. The CDR3 DNA follows: TGTGCCAGCAGTTTAGACGGTTTATCTGGGGCCAACGTCCTGACTTTC. Its protein product is CASSLDGLSGANVLTF.

With respect to this clonotype: One end of the junction varies from germline; a read error may be responsible. The chain is built from TRBV6-2 or TRBV6-3 and TRBJ2-5, with 8 bases matching TRBD2. CDR1 MNHEY and CDR2 SVGEGT come from the germline V gene. The CDR3 extends over 12 amino acids. This chain's CDR3 is CASSYPGGSENF. The CDR3 DNA follows: TGTGCCAGCAGTTACCCGGGGGGGTCCGAAAACTTC.

This clonotype was seen only a few times. V is TRBV6-6 and J is TRBJ1-5; D uncertain. This CDR3 contains 12 residues. Trimming cost V 8 bases and J 3 bases, with 8 bases left between them. Germline V lookup: CDR1 MNHNY, CDR2 SVGAGI (reference sequence). The CDR3 DNA follows: TGTGCCAGCGGCGGGGACAATCAGCCCCAGCATTTT. It translates to CASGGDNQPQHF.

The chain links TRBV7-6 to TRBJ1-1, with D perhaps matching TRBD1 (5 bases). The germline V gene has CDR1 SGHVS and CDR2 FNYEAQ. CDR3 length: 14 residues. Trimming stripped 5 bases from V and 6 bases from J, with 16 bases between. CDR3 region: CASSDQRGGAEAFF. The CDR3 bases are TGTGCCAGCAGCGACCAAAGGGGAGGGGCTGAAGCTTTCTTT.

This clonotype was counted only a few times. The V call is TRBV18, the J call TRBJ1-3; D is uncertain. Germline values: CDR1 KGHSH, CDR2 LQKENI. The CDR3 covers 15 residues. With 5 bases removed from V and 0 bases from J, the gap between germline ends came to 11 bases. The CDR3 reads CASSEDGYSGNTIYF. Written as DNA, the CDR3 is TGTGCCAGCTCAGAAGACGGTTACTCTGGAAACACCATATATTTT. The full variable domain, rest sourced from reference TRBV18 and TRBJ1-3, is NAGVMQNPRHLVRRRGQEARLRCSPMKGHSHVYWYRQLPEEGLKFMVYLQKENIIDESGMPKERFSAEFPKEGPSILRIQQVVRGDSAAYFCASSEDGYSGNTIYFGEGSWLTVV.

The genes are TRBV12-3 or TRBV12-4 and TRBJ2-1; the D gene is possibly TRBD2 (5 bases). This CDR3 contains 15 residues. Trimming pared 5 bases from V and 0 bases from J, leaving 11 bases between. The CDR3 is CASSADSSSYNEQFF. Here the CDR3 DNA reads TGTGCCAGCAGTGCGGACTCGAGCTCCTACAATGAGCAGTTCTTC.

As concerns this clonotype: At one end, the junction sequence differs from germline, possibly due to a read error. This chain connects TRBV5-5 to TRBJ1-5; D perhaps matches TRBD1 (6 bases). Germline V CDR1 and CDR2: SGHKS, YYEKEE (reference sequence). This CDR3 has 14 amino acids. The CDR3 sequence is CTSSRGGGNQPQHF. In DNA, the CDR3 is TGTACCAGCAGCCGAGGGGGGGGCAATCAGCCCCAGCATTTT.

The chain joins TRBV9 to TRBJ1-1; possibly TRBD1 for D (5 bases). This CDR3 has 15 residues. Trimming took 0 bases from V and 0 from J, leaving 9 bases between them. From germline, CDR1 is SGDLS and CDR2 YYNGEE. The CDR3 reads CASSVGDWMNTEAFF. CDR3 sequence (DNA): TGTGCCAGCAGCGTAGGGGACTGGATGAACACTGAAGCTTTCTTT.

In its sample, this clonotype was seen many times. V gene TRBV7-8 combines with J gene TRBJ1-1; 8 bases fit TRBD1. Germline V gives CDR1 SGHVS, CDR2 FQNEAQ. J was trimmed by 1 base and V by 5 bases; bases with no gene match: 6. The CDR3 extends over 15 amino acids. CDR3 region: CASSPRDRTNTEAFF. The CDR3 bases are TGTGCCAGCAGCCCCAGGGACAGGACGAACACTGAAGCTTTCTTT.

A note on this clonotype: A much larger clone differs by one base, so this may be a read error. CDR3 loop: CASGLFLRDRVHIGELFF. The CDR3 coding sequence is TGTGCTAGTGGTTTGTTCCTCCGGGACAGGGTTCACATCGGGGAGCTGTTTTTT. The chain joins TRBV12-5 to TRBJ2-2; 9 bases line up with TRBD1. Germline CDR1 and CDR2: LGHNT and FRNRAP. The CDR3 consists of 18 residues. The trim removed 2 bases at V and 7 bases at J, leaving 14 bases unmatched.

The genes are TRBV6-1 and TRBJ2-7; D is uncertain. Deletions cut 1 base from V and 1 base from J, with 11 bases between. CDR1 is MNHNS, CDR2 SASEGT, per germline. This CDR3 spans 15 amino acids. CDR3 region: CASSEGPGPSYEQYV. The DNA for the CDR3 is TGTGCCAGCAGTGAAGGTCCCGGGCCTTCCTACGAGCAGTACGTC.

The rearrangement joins TRBV7-8 to TRBJ1-2; D is perhaps TRBD1 (6 bases). Per germline, CDR1 SGHVS and CDR2 FQNEAQ. This CDR3 contains 11 residues. The V gene lost 7 bases and the J gene lost 8 bases, with 11 bases spanning the gap. The CDR3 bases are TGTGCCAGCACCTCAGGGGAGGGCTACACCTTC. This translates into CASTSGEGYTF. Using reference TRBV7-8 and TRBJ1-2 for the parts outside the CDR3, the full variable domain is GAGVSQSPRYKVAKRGQDVALRCDPISGHVSLFWYQQALGQGPEFLTYFQNEAQLDKSGLPSDRFFAERPEGSVSTLKIQRTQQEDSAVYLCASTSGEGYTFGSGTRLTVV.

There are a few counts of this clonotype. The chain couples TRBV27 to TRBJ2-1, with D possibly matching TRBD2 (6 bases). The CDR3 runs 16 residues. Trimming removed 3 bases from V and 4 bases from J, with 16 bases in between. Germline loops: CDR1 MNHEY, CDR2 SMNVEV (reference sequence). CDR3 loop: CASSFIRDGGYNEQFF. The DNA of the CDR3 is TGTGCCAGCAGTTTCATCCGGGACGGAGGGTACAATGAGCAGTTCTTC.

The chain joins TRBV7-9 to TRBJ2-5, with D perhaps matching TRBD1 (5 bases). The CDR3 is made up of 15 amino acids. Germline values: CDR1 SEHNR, CDR2 FQNEAQ (reference sequence). V was cut by 3 bases and J by 4 bases, with 15 bases left in between. CDR3 sequence reads: CASSFGGSRGETQYF. The CDR3 bases are TGTGCCAGCAGCTTTGGCGGCTCAAGGGGAGAGACCCAGTACTTC.

This clonotype was recorded a few times. The rearrangement links TRBV9 to TRBJ2-7; TRBD2 matches 10 bases. Per the germline V gene, CDR1 is SGDLS and CDR2 is YYNGEE. V was clipped by 0 bases and J by 3 bases; unmatched bases: 6. The CDR3 runs 16 residues. The CDR3 DNA reads as TGTGCCAGCAGCGTAGTAGCTAGCGGGGGAGACTACGAGCAGTACTTC. Its protein is CASSVVASGGDYEQYF.

V is TRBV15 and J is TRBJ1-2; 8 bases fit TRBD1. The CDR3 length is 13 residues. CDR1 and CDR2 (germline): LNHNV, YYDKDF (reference sequence). V dropped 8 bases and J dropped 5; count of bases not matched to a gene: 7. The CDR3 spells CATGRDRTYGYTF. CDR3 in DNA: TGTGCCACCGGAAGGGACAGGACTTATGGCTACACCTTC.

This clonotype has just a few counts. This chain links TRBV5-6 with TRBJ2-1; 10 nucleotides align to TRBD2. This CDR3 is built from 14 residues. Trimming at V came to 4 bases and at J to 8 bases, leaving 6 bases not matched to a gene. Germline V gene lookup returns CDR1 SGHDT and CDR2 YYEEEE. The DNA for the CDR3 is TGTGCCAGCAGCCAGCGGGGGGGCGGGGATGAGCAGTTCTTC. It is translated as CASSQRGGGDEQFF.

Ten or more counts support this clonotype. The chain is built from TRBV7-6 and TRBJ1-5; TRBD1 agrees at 9 bases. V was pared by 1 base and J by 5 bases, with 3 bases of the junction left unmatched. From germline, CDR1 is SGHVS and CDR2 FNYEAQ. This CDR3 is 15 amino acids long. The CDR3 loop reads CASSLDRGPDQPQHF. CDR3 in DNA: TGTGCCAGCAGCTTAGACAGGGGGCCGGATCAGCCCCAGCATTTT.

The V gene is TRBV27, the J gene TRBJ1-2; the D gene is possibly TRBD1 (5 bases). The V end lost 6 bases, the J end lost 4 bases, and 21 bases lay between the germline ends. Germline V lookup: CDR1 MNHEY, CDR2 SMNVEV (reference sequence). This CDR3 spans 16 amino acids. The CDR3 nucleotides read TGTGCCAGCAGGGGGGGGAGGGTTATAGGCGCCTATGGCTACACCTTC. Its translation is CASRGGRVIGAYGYTF.